These 3 T cell receptor beta chains share one sample of origin, sequenced in a study of T cells in narcolepsy. The method was immunoSEQ multiplex PCR; TCRdb's version includes in-frame clones alone and lacks a portion of them. This table has nearly 35,000 clones, 75% to 90% appearing once. Sequenced input: memory (CD45RA-) CD4+ T cells from blood. The receptors stem from a human donor in good health.

V and J are TRBV4-3 and TRBJ2-2; the D gene is possibly TRBD2 (6 bases). The length of the CDR3 is 19 residues. Trimming shortened V by 2 bases and J by 1 base, and 20 bases separated the two germline ends. From germline, CDR1 is LGHNA and CDR2 YSLEER. The CDR3 sequence is CASSQYGLVLGGNTGELFF. The CDR3 coding sequence is TGCGCCAGCAGCCAATACGGTCTGGTCTTGGGGGGGAACACCGGGGAGCTGTTTTTT.

The V and J genes are TRBV6-6 and TRBJ2-1; a weak D match, TRBD2 (5 bases). Trimming removed 0 bases at V and 3 bases at J, with 9 bases between. Germline V lookup: CDR1 MNHNY, CDR2 SVGAGI (reference sequence). The CDR3 length is 15 residues. The CDR3 bases are TGTGCCAGCAGTTACTCGACGGACTTCTACAATGAGCAGTTCTTC. This codes for CASSYSTDFYNEQFF.

The genes are TRBV7-2 and TRBJ2-5; D unclear. Between the trimmed V and J ends, which lost 3 bases and 4 bases, there was a span of 9 bases. This CDR3 region has 13 residues. Germline values: CDR1 SGHTA, CDR2 FQGNSA. In DNA, the CDR3 is TGTGCCAGCAGCTTTAGCCAGAGAGAGACCCAGTACTTC. This gives the protein CASSFSQRETQYF.